A selection of T cell receptor beta chains follows, all from one sample in a study of blood T cells in healthy people across ages. TCRdb ran MiXCR on the 5' RACE reads and lists one entry per CDR3 protein. Among over a million distinct CDR3 sequences listed, approximately 42% were seen once. Sequenced: blood. Receptors were obtained from a woman between 18 and 30 years old in good health. The CDR3 runs from the conserved cysteine through the conserved F or W. A D gene is named only where the DNA matches it firmly. Size is stated for part of the rows, as once, few or many counts, or as a class when the clone is expanded.

clone_size j_call d_call v_call cdr3_aa cdr3_nt
many TRBJ2-1 TRBD1 TRBV7-2 CASSLGQGARNEQFF TGTGCCAGCAGCCTGGGACAGGGGGCCAGAAATGAGCAGTTCTTC
few TRBJ2-1 NA TRBV12-3/TRBV12-4 CASSFEVGGNEQFF TGTGCCAGCAGTTTTGAAGTGGGCGGCAATGAGCAGTTCTTC
NA TRBJ2-1 TRBD2 TRBV7-8 CASSQTSGNFDEQFF TGTGCCAGCAGCCAAACTAGCGGGAATTTCGATGAGCAGTTCTTC
few TRBJ2-7 TRBD2 TRBV5-1 CASRSGTSSSEQYF TGCGCCAGCCGATCCGGGACTAGCTCCTCCGAGCAGTACTTC
NA TRBJ2-5 NA TRBV7-9 CASSLTSLSGEQYF TGTGCCAGCAGTTTGACTAGTCTTTCGGGGGAGCAGTACTTC
few TRBJ2-3 NA TRBV20-1 CSAITAIKTDTQYF TGCAGTGCTATTACGGCGATAAAGACAGATACGCAGTATTTT
NA TRBJ2-7 NA TRBV6-5 CASSFGKGYEQYF TGTGCCAGCAGTTTCGGAAAGGGGTACGAGCAGTACTTC
NA TRBJ2-1 TRBD2 TRBV18 CASSPGLADTYNEQFF TGTGCCAGCTCACCCGGACTAGCGGATACCTACAATGAGCAGTTCTTC
NA TRBJ2-7 TRBD1 TRBV27 CAIMTGMNYEQYF TGTGCCATTATGACAGGGATGAACTACGAGCAGTACTTC
NA TRBJ2-6 NA TRBV9 CASSAPTDQPGAGANVLTF TGTGCCAGCAGTGCCCCTACGGACCAACCTGGGGCTGGGGCCAACGTCCTGACTTTC
NA TRBJ1-2 TRBD1 TRBV9 CASSVDPGGSNYGYTF TGTGCCAGCAGCGTAGATCCAGGGGGGTCAAACTATGGCTACACCTTC
NA TRBJ1-1 TRBD1 TRBV6-1 CAATRDRGTEAFF TGTGCCGCAACTCGGGACAGGGGGACTGAAGCTTTCTTT
NA TRBJ2-7 NA TRBV20-1 CSARLPGTYEQYF TGCAGTGCTAGACTCCCCGGCACCTACGAGCAGTACTTC
NA TRBJ2-7 TRBD1 TRBV4-2 CASSQENNGQGYEQYF TGTGCCAGCAGCCAGGAGAATAACGGACAGGGGTACGAGCAGTACTTC
NA TRBJ1-6 TRBD1 TRBV2 CARGQGYTYNSPLHF TGTGCCAGGGGACAGGGTTATACCTATAATTCACCCCTCCACTTT
NA TRBJ2-1 TRBD1 TRBV2 CASGMGQGAYNEQFF TGTGCCAGCGGTATGGGACAGGGGGCGTATAATGAGCAGTTCTTC
NA TRBJ2-5 NA TRBV20-1 CSGDDRGAEQYF TGCAGTGGGGACGATCGGGGGGCTGAGCAGTACTTC
NA TRBJ2-2 TRBD1 TRBV4-2 CASSHNRGGDTGELFF TGTGCCAGCAGCCATAACAGGGGCGGAGACACCGGGGAGCTGTTTTTT
NA TRBJ2-5 TRBD2 TRBV15 CATSGLTSGSETQYF TGTGCCACCAGCGGATTGACTAGCGGGAGTGAGACCCAGTACTTC
NA TRBJ2-5 NA TRBV10-2 CASSAAPAGTQYF TGCGCCAGCAGTGCTGCGCCGGCGGGGACCCAGTACTTC
NA TRBJ1-1 TRBD1 TRBV5-1 CASSFLTGGMNTEAFF TGCGCCAGCAGCTTTCTGACAGGGGGAATGAACACTGAAGCTTTCTTT
NA TRBJ1-4 NA TRBV12-3/TRBV12-4 CASNVPPGEKLFF TGTGCCAGCAATGTACCGCCGGGGGAAAAACTGTTTTTT
few TRBJ2-3 TRBD2 TRBV4-2 CASSQDEGLAVPDTQYF TGTGCCAGCAGCCAAGATGAAGGACTAGCCGTCCCAGATACGCAGTATTTT
NA TRBJ2-6 NA TRBV6-2/TRBV6-3 CASSYGLSSGANVLTF TGTGCCAGCAGTTATGGGCTCAGCTCTGGGGCCAACGTCCTGACTTTC
once TRBJ2-7 NA TRBV21-1 CASSKWARSYNEQYF TGTGCCAGCAGCAAATGGGCTAGATCCTACAATGAGCAGTACTTC
NA TRBJ2-5 NA TRBV7-9 CASSLLPEQYF TGTGCCAGCAGCTTATTACCAGAGCAGTACTTC
NA TRBJ1-1 NA TRBV30 CAWRITLNTEAFF TGTGCCTGGAGAATAACCTTGAACACTGAAGCTTTCTTT
few TRBJ1-1 NA TRBV9 CASSVDGRITEAFF TGTGCCAGCAGCGTAGATGGGAGGATCACTGAAGCTTTCTTT
NA TRBJ2-1 NA TRBV3-1 CASSQQDRTNEQFF TGTGCCAGCAGCCAACAAGACAGAACCAATGAGCAGTTCTTC
few TRBJ1-1 NA TRBV10-3 CAISVSSGTGNTEAFF TGTGCCATCAGTGTCTCCTCCGGGACTGGGAACACTGAAGCTTTCTTT
NA TRBJ1-2 TRBD1 TRBV20-1 CSAYTGGGYGYTF TGCAGTGCTTACACAGGGGGCGGCTATGGCTACACCTTC
NA TRBJ2-1 NA TRBV20-1 CSAPPEGSISYNEQFF TGCAGTGCGCCTCCCGAGGGAAGTATCTCCTACAATGAGCAGTTCTTC
few TRBJ2-7 NA TRBV9 CASSVGSGLEQYF TGTGCCAGCAGCGTAGGATCGGGGCTCGAGCAGTACTTC
NA TRBJ2-4 NA TRBV20-1 CSAEPSVENIQYF TGCAGTGCGGAACCTAGCGTAGAAAACATTCAGTACTTC
few TRBJ1-5 NA TRBV6-5 CASSPRTAGISPQHF TGTGCCAGCAGCCCCCGGACGGCTGGGATCTCGCCCCAGCATTTT
NA TRBJ2-1 TRBD2 TRBV20-1 CSAKLPGTSVNNEQFF TGCAGTGCTAAACTCCCGGGGACTAGCGTAAACAATGAGCAGTTCTTC